The entry below describes one T cell receptor (beta chain). This sample stems from a study of OX40 agonist ivuxolimab in advanced cancers. The germline V and J ends were trimmed by 2 bases and 2 bases, with 8 bases remaining between them. The length of the CDR3 is 14 residues. Germline V gene lookup returns CDR1 MNHEY and CDR2 SVGAGI. Assay used: immunoSEQ multiplex PCR; TCRdb lists only in-frame clones, some missing. The profile shows approximately 47,000 clones, roughly 77% of them singletons. The V and J genes are TRBV6-5 and TRBJ2-3, with D unclear. The origin of this receptor is an adult with an advanced solid tumor such as melanoma, head and neck, liver or kidney cancer. Sequences were derived from CD4+ or CD8+ T cells sorted from blood, sampled in a trial of the OX40 agonist ivuxolimab. The CDR3 spells CASSYTVNTDTQYF. In DNA form, the CDR3 reads TGTGCCAGCAGTTACACGGTCAACACAGATACGCAGTATTTT.